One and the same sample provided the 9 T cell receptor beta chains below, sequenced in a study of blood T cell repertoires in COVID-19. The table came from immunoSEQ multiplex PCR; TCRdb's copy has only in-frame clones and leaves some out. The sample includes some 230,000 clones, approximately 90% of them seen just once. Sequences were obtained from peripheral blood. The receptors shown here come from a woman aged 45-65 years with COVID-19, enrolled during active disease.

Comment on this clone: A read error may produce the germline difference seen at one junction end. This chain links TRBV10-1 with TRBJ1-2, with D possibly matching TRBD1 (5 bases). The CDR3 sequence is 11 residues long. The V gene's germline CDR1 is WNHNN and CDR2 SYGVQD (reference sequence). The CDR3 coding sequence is TGCGCCAGCAGTGATCGACAGCTTACCGCCTTC. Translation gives CASSDRQLTAF.

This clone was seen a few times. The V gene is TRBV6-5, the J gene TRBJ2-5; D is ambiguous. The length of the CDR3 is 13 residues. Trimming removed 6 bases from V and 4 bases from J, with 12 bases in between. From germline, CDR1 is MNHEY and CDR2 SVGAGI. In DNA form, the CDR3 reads TGTGCCAGCAGCACTCGTAATTCAGAGACCCAGTACTTC. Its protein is CASSTRNSETQYF.

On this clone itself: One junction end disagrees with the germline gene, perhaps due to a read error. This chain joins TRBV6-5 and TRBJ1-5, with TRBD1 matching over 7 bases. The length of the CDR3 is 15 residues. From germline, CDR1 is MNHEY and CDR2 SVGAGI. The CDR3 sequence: CASIYRQGSNQPQHF. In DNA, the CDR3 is TGTGCCAGCATTTACCGACAGGGTAGCAATCAGCCCCAGCATTTT.

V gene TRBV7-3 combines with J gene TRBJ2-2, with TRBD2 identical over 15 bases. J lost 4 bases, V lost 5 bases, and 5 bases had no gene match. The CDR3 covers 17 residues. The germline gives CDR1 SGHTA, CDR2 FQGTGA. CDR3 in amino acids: CASSRTSGGAATGELFF. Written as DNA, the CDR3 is TGTGCCAGCAGCCGGACTAGCGGGGGGGCCGCCACCGGGGAGCTGTTTTTT.

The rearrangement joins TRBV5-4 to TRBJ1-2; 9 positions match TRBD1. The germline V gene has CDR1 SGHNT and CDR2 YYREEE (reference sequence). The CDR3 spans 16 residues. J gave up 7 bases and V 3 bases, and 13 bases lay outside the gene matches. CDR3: CASSSELGQGLSGYTF. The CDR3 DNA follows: TGTGCCAGCAGCTCAGAGTTGGGACAGGGCTTGTCTGGCTACACCTTC.

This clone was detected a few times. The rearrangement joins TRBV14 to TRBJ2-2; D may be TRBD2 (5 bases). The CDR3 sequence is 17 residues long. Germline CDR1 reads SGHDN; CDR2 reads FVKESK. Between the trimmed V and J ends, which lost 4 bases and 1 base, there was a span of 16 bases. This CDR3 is CASSPQPTTLNTGELFF. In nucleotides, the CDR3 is TGTGCCAGCAGCCCACAACCGACTACCTTGAACACCGGGGAGCTGTTTTTT.

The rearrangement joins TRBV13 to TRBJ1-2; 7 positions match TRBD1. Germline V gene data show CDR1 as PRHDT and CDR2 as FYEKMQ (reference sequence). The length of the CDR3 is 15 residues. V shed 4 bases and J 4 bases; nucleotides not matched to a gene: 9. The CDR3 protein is CASSSPGQKFYGYTF. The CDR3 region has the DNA TGTGCCAGCAGCTCGCCGGGACAGAAGTTCTATGGCTACACCTTC. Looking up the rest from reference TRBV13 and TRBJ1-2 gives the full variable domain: AAGVIQSPRHLIKEKRETATLKCYPIPRHDTVYWYQQGPGQDPQFLISFYEKMQSDKGSIPDRFSAQQFSDYHSELNMSSLELGDSALYFCASSSPGQKFYGYTFGSGTRLTVV.

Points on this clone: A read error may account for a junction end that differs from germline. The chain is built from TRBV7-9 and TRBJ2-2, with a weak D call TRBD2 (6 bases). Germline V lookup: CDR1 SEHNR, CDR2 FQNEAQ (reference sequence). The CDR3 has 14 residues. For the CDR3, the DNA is TGTGCCAGCAGCGGGGACTCCTCCACCCGGGAGCTGTTTTTT. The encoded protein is CASSGDSSTRELFF.

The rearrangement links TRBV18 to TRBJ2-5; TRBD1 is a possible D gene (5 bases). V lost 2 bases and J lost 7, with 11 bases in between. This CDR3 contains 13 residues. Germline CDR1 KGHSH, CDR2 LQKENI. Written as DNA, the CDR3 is TGTGCCAGCTCACCAGCCAGTCAGGGGACCCAGTACTTC. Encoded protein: CASSPASQGTQYF.